This TCR beta chain was sequenced for a study of post-analysis software for immune sequencing data. The germline V and J ends were trimmed by 5 bases and 2 bases, with 14 bases remaining between them. Germline V lookup: CDR1 SGHTA, CDR2 FQGNSA. CDR3 length: 15 residues. Unique molecular identifiers were present in the TCR beta cDNA libraries. One entry per CDR3 protein results from TCRdb running MiXCR on the PCR reads. The data contain 150,000 to 200,000 distinct CDR3 sequences, around 34% of them singletons. This clonotype has just a few counts. The receptor was isolated from a girl aged 10 to 17 with multiple sclerosis. Sequenced material: blood, taken after autologous hematopoietic stem cell transplantation. The genes are TRBV7-2 and TRBJ2-3; possibly TRBD2 for D (6 bases). CDR3 sequence (DNA): TGTGCCAGCAGCAACGGAGGGTACCTCACAGATACGCAGTATTTT. Residues: CASSNGGYLTDTQYF.